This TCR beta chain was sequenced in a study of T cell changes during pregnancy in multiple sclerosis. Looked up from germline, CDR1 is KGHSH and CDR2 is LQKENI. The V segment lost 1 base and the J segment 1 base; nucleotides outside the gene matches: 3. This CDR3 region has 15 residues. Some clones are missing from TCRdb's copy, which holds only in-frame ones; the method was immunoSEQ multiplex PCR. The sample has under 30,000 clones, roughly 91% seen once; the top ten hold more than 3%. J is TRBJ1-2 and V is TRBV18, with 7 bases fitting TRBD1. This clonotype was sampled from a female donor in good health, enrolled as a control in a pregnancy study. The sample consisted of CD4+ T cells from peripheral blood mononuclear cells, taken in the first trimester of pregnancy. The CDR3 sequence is CASSPQGQSNYGYTF. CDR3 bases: TGTGCCAGCTCACCACAGGGACAGAGTAACTATGGCTACACCTTC.